This T cell receptor (beta chain) was captured in a study of beta chain features in type 1 diabetes. Study-wide findings and caveats: In cDNA sequencing, cells with high TCR expression could be over-represented. Moderate yet significant TCRB CDR3 shortening was seen in Type 1 diabetes patients in all four CD4+ subsets. Patients with type 1 diabetes carried fewer insertions and had more deletions at their VDJ junctions.

Sort purity for all populations was recorded as exceeding 98%. Notes on this clone: The target antigen is unknown.

V gave up 4 bases and J gave up 4 bases; unmatched junction bases: 6. The CDR3 spans 14 residues. Germline V lookup: CDR1 SNHLY, CDR2 FYNNEI. TCRB transcripts that were expressed got sequenced, as all of the isolated RNA had been reverse transcribed. This table comes from immunoSEQ multiplex PCR, and its TCRdb copy is limited to in-frame clones, with some not included. The table lists 250,000 to 350,000 clones, around an eighth of them singletons. The chain couples TRBV2 to TRBJ1-1, with 7 bases matching TRBD1. This TCR was recovered from a man aged 25 to 40 with type 1 diabetes. The sequencing sample was made of naive CD4+ T cells from blood. The CDR3 sequence is CASSGQGSGTEAFF. The DNA of the CDR3 is TGTGCCAGCAGTGGACAGGGCTCGGGCACTGAAGCTTTCTTT.